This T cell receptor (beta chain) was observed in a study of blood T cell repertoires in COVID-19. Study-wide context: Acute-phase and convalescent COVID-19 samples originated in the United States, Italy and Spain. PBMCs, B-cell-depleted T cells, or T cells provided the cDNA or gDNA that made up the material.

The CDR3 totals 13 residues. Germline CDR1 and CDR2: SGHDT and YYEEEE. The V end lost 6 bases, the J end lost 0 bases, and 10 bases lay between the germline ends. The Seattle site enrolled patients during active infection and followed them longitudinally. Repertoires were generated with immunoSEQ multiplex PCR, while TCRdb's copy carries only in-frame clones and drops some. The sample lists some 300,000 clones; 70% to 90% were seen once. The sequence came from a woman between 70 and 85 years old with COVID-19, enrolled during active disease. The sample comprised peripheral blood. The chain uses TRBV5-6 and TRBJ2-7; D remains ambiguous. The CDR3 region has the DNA TGTGCCAGCACCTGGAGTCTCTCCTACGAGCAGTACTTC. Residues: CASTWSLSYEQYF.